A selection of T cell receptor beta chains follows, all from one sample in a study of Graves' ophthalmopathy and Graves' hyperthyroidism. A single record per CDR3 protein comes from TCRdb applying MiXCR to the multiplex PCR reads. The repertoire holds 650,000 to 900,000 distinct CDR3 sequences, with 40% as singletons. The sequenced sample consisted of peripheral blood. Every receptor here comes from an adult man with Graves' ophthalmopathy. The CDR3 runs from the conserved cysteine through the conserved F or W. The order of the fields is V gene, clone size, J gene, D gene, CDR3 protein, CDR3 DNA. The D gene is left open where the match is weak. The listing skips clone size in some rows; elsewhere it reads once, few, many or a size class.

TRBV2	NA	TRBJ1-1	NA	CASSARRTATEAFF	TGTGCCAGCAGTGCCCGAAGGACCGCCACTGAAGCTTTCTTT
TRBV25-1	many	TRBJ2-7	TRBD1	CASTAPGTGGVEQYF	TGTGCCAGCACCGCCCCCGGGACAGGGGGAGTGGAGCAGTACTTC
TRBV25-1	once	TRBJ2-2	NA	CASSPGAGNTGELFF	TGTGCCAGCTCACCGGGGGCAGGGAACACCGGGGAGCTGTTTTTT
TRBV29-1	once	TRBJ2-5	NA	CSLGERETQYF	TGCAGCTTAGGAGAGCGGGAGACCCAGTACTTC
TRBV6-6	few	TRBJ2-5	TRBD2	CASSSGRALLSRGETQYF	TGTGCCAGCAGTTCGGGGAGGGCCCTACTTTCGCGTGGGGAGACCCAGTACTTC
TRBV7-9	few	TRBJ2-2	TRBD2	CASSLFGGRRELFF	TGTGCCAGCAGTTTATTCGGCGGGAGAAGGGAGCTGTTTTTT
TRBV2	NA	TRBJ2-7	TRBD1	CASAGGHEQYF	TGTGCCAGCGCAGGGGGCCACGAGCAGTACTTC
TRBV19	NA	TRBJ1-5	NA	CASKELDQPQHF	TGTGCCAGTAAGGAACTGGATCAGCCCCAGCATTTT
TRBV7-9	NA	TRBJ1-5	TRBD1	CASGHGDRVQPQHF	TGTGCCAGCGGACATGGGGACAGGGTACAGCCCCAGCATTTT
TRBV6-2/TRBV6-3	NA	TRBJ1-1	NA	CASSYGGLEAFF	TGTGCCAGCAGTTACGGAGGTCTTGAAGCTTTCTTT
TRBV6-1	NA	TRBJ1-1	NA	CASHTRGLSTEAFF	TGTGCCAGCCATACCAGAGGTCTGAGCACTGAAGCTTTCTTT
TRBV10-3	many	TRBJ1-2	TRBD1	CAISLTGNYGYTF	TGTGCCATCAGTCTGACAGGGAACTATGGCTACACCTTC
TRBV25-1	once	TRBJ1-1	TRBD1	CASNTDRGDTEALF	TGTGCCAGCAATACGGACAGGGGAGACACTGAAGCTCTCTTT
TRBV4-1	few	TRBJ2-7	NA	CASSQDLYRVYEQYF	TGCGCCAGCAGCCAAGATTTGTACAGGGTCTACGAGCAGTACTTC
TRBV12-3/TRBV12-4	NA	TRBJ1-1	NA	CASTYSSGDTEAFF	TGTGCCAGCACCTACTCCTCGGGGGACACTGAAGCTTTCTTT
TRBV9	NA	TRBJ1-3	NA	CASSVGYGGQNTIYF	TGTGCCAGCAGCGTAGGGTACGGCGGACAAAACACCATATATTTT
TRBV7-3	NA	TRBJ1-2	NA	CASSGTAGDGYTF	TGTGCCAGCAGCGGAACAGCGGGGGATGGCTACACCTTC